A selection of T cell receptor beta chains follows, all from one sample in a study of T-cell reconstitution after alpha-beta-depleted transplantation in children. Each CDR3 protein is one row after TCRdb ran MiXCR on the PCR reads. This sample yields about 350,000 distinct CDR3 sequences, of which about 14% are seen a single time; roughly 4.3% belongs to the top ten. The input for sequencing was PBMCs, taken from the stem cell graft. These receptors were taken from a human donor who donated a stem cell graft to a child with Fanconi anemia. The CDR3 runs from the conserved cysteine through the conserved F or W. D genes are given only for firm matches. For some rows the clone size is stated as once, few or many, or as a class when expanded; others skip it.

TRBV4-2	TRBJ2-6	TRBD1	-	TGTGCCAGCGGCCCCGGCATGGGGACAGGGACGCTTGGTGGGGCCAACGTCCTGACTTTC	CASGPGMGTGTLGGANVLTF
TRBV12-3/TRBV12-4	TRBJ2-1	-	-	TGTGCCAGCAGTTTAGGACGGCAGGGTGAGCAGTTCTTC	CASSLGRQGEQFF
TRBV12-3/TRBV12-4	TRBJ1-1	-	-	TGTGCCAGCAGTTTTGGGATTATAACTGAAGCTTTCTTT	CASSFGIITEAFF
TRBV3-1	TRBJ2-2	-	many	TGTGCCAGCAGCCAAACAGAGGGAGCGAACACCGGGGAGCTGTTTTTT	CASSQTEGANTGELFF
TRBV6-5	TRBJ2-3	-	many	TGTGCCAGCAGTTATCGTGCGGGTTCCACAGATACGCAGTATTTT	CASSYRAGSTDTQYF
TRBV10-2	TRBJ2-7	-	-	TGCGCCAGCAGTGAGCGGGGCTCCTACGAGCAGTACTTC	CASSERGSYEQYF
TRBV15	TRBJ1-5	TRBD1	few	TGTGCCACCAGCAGGGACAGGGGGCTAGGGCCCCAGCATTTT	CATSRDRGLGPQHF
TRBV20-1	TRBJ2-1	TRBD2	few	TGCAGTGCTAGTCTTAGCGGGGGTACTCGGTATGAGCAGTTCTTC	CSASLSGGTRYEQFF
TRBV7-3	TRBJ1-1	-	-	TGTGCCAGCAGCAAACACCGGAACACTGAAGCTTTCTTT	CASSKHRNTEAFF
TRBV12-3/TRBV12-4	TRBJ1-2	-	-	TGTGCCAGCACCCCAAATCCCATAAGACCCTACTATGGCTACACCTTC	CASTPNPIRPYYGYTF
TRBV20-1	TRBJ2-7	-	-	TGCAGTGCTAGTAAGAGGGTCTCCTACGAGCAGTACTTC	CSASKRVSYEQYF
TRBV6-5	TRBJ2-5	TRBD1	many	TGTGCCAGCAGTCCCAGGGGGAGCGGAGAGACCCAGTACTTC	CASSPRGSGETQYF
TRBV15	TRBJ2-2	-	-	TGTGCCACCAGCTCAGGAGGAGCCGGGGAGCTGTTTTTT	CATSSGGAGELFF
TRBV11-2	TRBJ1-2	-	-	TGTGCCAGCAGCTTAGTATTTTTAGGGCGATATATTAACTATGGCTACACCTTC	CASSLVFLGRYINYGYTF
TRBV20-1	TRBJ1-5	TRBD1	-	TGCAGTGCTAGCGAAACAGGGGGAGGGCAGCCCCAGCATTTT	CSASETGGGQPQHF
TRBV7-2	TRBJ2-1	-	-	TGTGCCAGCAGCCGGGACCCAGGGGCCCAGAATGAGCAGTTCTTC	CASSRDPGAQNEQFF
TRBV7-2	TRBJ1-2	TRBD1	few	TGTGCCAGCAGCTTAGGAGACAGGGGGCATGGGGGCTACACCTTC	CASSLGDRGHGGYTF
TRBV28	TRBJ1-1	TRBD1	-	TGTGCCAGCAGTTCCCCCGGGACAGTCCCGAACACTGAAGCTTTCTTT	CASSSPGTVPNTEAFF
TRBV7-3	TRBJ2-1	-	-	TGTGCCAGCAGCTTCTCAGGGGTCTACTACAATGAGCAGTTCTTC	CASSFSGVYYNEQFF
TRBV6-4	TRBJ2-1	-	-	TGTGCCAGCAGTGACTCGAAATTGGGGGGCGGGAAAAAGGATGAGCAGTTCTTC	CASSDSKLGGGKKDEQFF
TRBV4-3	TRBJ2-2	-	many	TGCGCCAGCAGCCAAGAACGCCGGTCCGGGGAGCTGTTTTTT	CASSQERRSGELFF
TRBV11-2	TRBJ2-3	TRBD2	-	TGTGCCAGCTTTTGGACTAGCGGGACCAAACTCACAGATACGCAGTATTTT	CASFWTSGTKLTDTQYF
TRBV10-3	TRBJ1-1	-	few	TGTGCCACTGCAGGGTATGATTTAACTGAAGCTTTCTTT	CATAGYDLTEAFF
TRBV20-1	TRBJ2-1	TRBD2	many	TGCAGTGCTGACCCCGCTAGCGGGGGGTACCATGAGCAGTTCTTC	CSADPASGGYHEQFF
TRBV18	TRBJ2-5	TRBD1	many	TGTGCCAGCTCGCATACAGGGGGTACAGAGACCCAGTACTTC	CASSHTGGTETQYF
TRBV9	TRBJ2-3	TRBD2	-	TGTGCCAGCAGCGCACTAGCGGGGGGGCCTCCCTCCAGCACAGATACGCAGTATTTT	CASSALAGGPPSSTDTQYF
TRBV18	TRBJ1-1	-	-	TGTGCCAGCTCACAGGCAGAACTGTCGGGTGAAGCTTTCTTT	CASSQAELSGEAFF
TRBV9	TRBJ2-5	-	-	TGTGCCAGCAGCGTAGATTGGAGCCAAGAGACCCAGTACTTC	CASSVDWSQETQYF
TRBV5-1	TRBJ2-3	TRBD1	many	TGCGCCAGCAGCTTGGCTCAGGGGGAGGATACGCAGTATTTT	CASSLAQGEDTQYF
TRBV4-3	TRBJ2-1	-	-	TGCGCCAGCAGCCAAGAGGTCTCCCAGGGGGGAGGGAATGAGCAGTTCTTC	CASSQEVSQGGGNEQFF
TRBV20-1	TRBJ2-3	-	-	TGCAGTGCTAGACGCGGGGTACCAGATACGCAGTATTTT	CSARRGVPDTQYF
TRBV6-5	TRBJ1-4	-	-	TGTGCCAGCAGTTACTCGGGTACGCCGGACGGCGAAAAACTGTTTTTT	CASSYSGTPDGEKLFF
TRBV19	TRBJ2-2	-	few	TGTGCCAGTAGTAACTATGCAGCCGGGGAGCTGTTTTTT	CASSNYAAGELFF
TRBV20-1	TRBJ2-1	TRBD2	many	TGCAGTGCCGCCGGGGGGTCTGCAGCCTACAATGAGCAGTTCTTC	CSAAGGSAAYNEQFF
TRBV5-1	TRBJ2-1	-	-	TGCGCCAGCAGCTTGGTTGGGGCTAGTCCCTACAATGAGCAGTTCTTC	CASSLVGASPYNEQFF
TRBV27	TRBJ2-5	-	few	TGTGCCAGCAGTTTAAAGGCTGTGGGGGTATTGAAGACCCAGTACTTC	CASSLKAVGVLKTQYF
TRBV29-1	TRBJ1-4	-	-	TGCAGCGCGGGTTCTAATGAAAAACTGTTTTTT	CSAGSNEKLFF
TRBV6-1	TRBJ2-4	-	few	TGTGCCAGCGATGAAAGTTCTGACATTCAGTACTTC	CASDESSDIQYF
TRBV7-9	TRBJ2-1	-	-	TGTGCCAGCAGCTTAGAAGAGATTACCTACAATGAGCAGTTCTTC	CASSLEEITYNEQFF
TRBV5-6	TRBJ2-1	-	-	TGTGCCAGCAGCTTAATAGTAGGGCGGGCGAACAATGAGCAGTTCTTC	CASSLIVGRANNEQFF
TRBV24-1	TRBJ2-3	TRBD2	many	TGTGCCACCAGTGATGCCCAAGCGGGGGGGCGCGATACGCAGTATTTT	CATSDAQAGGRDTQYF
TRBV6-2/TRBV6-3	TRBJ2-3	TRBD2	-	TGTGCCAGCATAAACCCACTAGCGGAACCGCTCACAGATACGCAGTATTTT	CASINPLAEPLTDTQYF
TRBV5-1	TRBJ2-5	TRBD2	-	TGCGCCAGCAGCTCAACTAGCGGGGGAGAGACCCAGTACTTC	CASSSTSGGETQYF
TRBV11-3	TRBJ2-1	TRBD1	-	TGTGCCAGCGCCTCGGGACAGGGGAACAATGAGCAGTTCTTC	CASASGQGNNEQFF
TRBV2	TRBJ1-1	TRBD1	many	TGTGCCAGCAGTATTCCCCGGGACAGGCCGAACACTGAAGCTTTCTTT	CASSIPRDRPNTEAFF
TRBV6-2/TRBV6-3	TRBJ2-1	-	-	TGTGCCAGCAGCCCCGTAATAATCTTTGAGCAGTTCTTC	CASSPVIIFEQFF
TRBV18	TRBJ2-7	-	many	TGTGCCAGCTCAAGGCAGTCAGAGCAGTACTTC	CASSRQSEQYF
TRBV5-5	TRBJ2-1	TRBD1	many	TGTGCCAGCAGCCCCCGGGACAGGGGGCGCTCGGATGAGCAGTTCTTC	CASSPRDRGRSDEQFF
TRBV28	TRBJ1-2	TRBD1	-	TGTGCCAGCTCCGGGACAGGAGTTTACTATGGCTACACCTTC	CASSGTGVYYGYTF
TRBV12-3/TRBV12-4	TRBJ2-7	-	-	TGTGCCAGCAGACGTCACGGACTGTCCTACGAGCAGTACTTC	CASRRHGLSYEQYF
TRBV2	TRBJ1-6	-	-	TGTGCCAGCGACGGGGGAAGGTGGTCACCCCTCCACTTT	CASDGGRWSPLHF
TRBV7-6	TRBJ2-1	TRBD1	few	TGTGCCAGCAGTGGGGGACAGGGGGTATTACGAAATGAGCAGTTCTTC	CASSGGQGVLRNEQFF